One and the same sample provided the 32 T cell receptor beta chains below, sequenced in a study of cytomegalovirus exposure and HLA in healthy donors (dated by TCRdb to about 2017). Libraries came from the immunoSEQ multiplex PCR assay. For the multiplex PCR, a mixture combining 60 forward primers for TCR Vbeta segments and 13 reverse primers for TCR Jbeta segments was used. The source is immuneACCESS, and TCRdb retained only in-frame sequences with V and J called. Part of the clones is not carried over; for the studies checked, unresolved V genes explain less than half of this, and the remainder is unexplained. The sample profile shows under 200,000 clones; about 59% of them were found once. The ten biggest clones cover around 3.2% of the sample. Sequencing input: PBMCs. The receptors come from a man between 40 and 49 years old in good health and CMV-seronegative.

This sequence joins TRBV2 and TRBJ2-4; the D gene is possibly TRBD2 (6 bases). The CDR3 runs to 14 residues. Trimming left V 7 bases short and J 8 bases short, with 18 bases between. Germline CDR1 reads SNHLY; CDR2 reads FYNNEI. The CDR3 loop is CASTYEGGRDIQYF. The DNA for the CDR3 is TGTGCCAGCACCTACGAGGGAGGACGGGACATTCAGTACTTC.

V and J are TRBV9 and TRBJ2-5; D is unclear. There are 13 residues in the CDR3. Germline V CDR1 and CDR2: SGDLS, YYNGEE. Deletions cut 2 bases from V and 3 bases from J, with 8 bases between. The CDR3 is CASSVSLEETQYF. The DNA of the CDR3 is TGTGCCAGCAGCGTTTCATTAGAAGAGACCCAGTACTTC.

This clone was found once. V gene TRBV5-8 combines with J gene TRBJ2-7; D gene uncertain. Germline V CDR1 and CDR2: SGHTS, YDEGEE. V was shortened by 0 bases and J by 3 bases, with 10 bases between the two germline ends. The CDR3 has 14 amino acids. Written as DNA, the CDR3 is TGTGCCAGCAGCTTGGCCCCACAGAACTACGAGCAGTACTTC. Amino acids: CASSLAPQNYEQYF.

The chain is built from TRBV23-1 and TRBJ2-7; D possibly corresponds to TRBD2 (6 bases). Being an ORF, TRBV23-1 has a function that is uncertain. The V gene lost 2 bases and the J gene lost 5 bases, with 13 bases spanning the gap. The CDR3 extends over 14 amino acids. CDR3 DNA sequence: TGCGCCAGCAGTCAAGGGCGGGATAGCCACGAGCAGTACTTC. Residues: CASSQGRDSHEQYF.

This clone was recorded only once. This chain links TRBV29-1 with TRBJ2-1; 10 nucleotides align to TRBD2. The J segment lost 0 bases and the V segment lost 1 base, leaving 12 bases of the junction unmatched. The CDR3 length is 19 residues. Germline-derived CDR1 and CDR2 are SQVTM and ANQGSEA. The CDR3 nucleotides read TGCAGCGTTGAAGGTCAGTCTAGCGGGAGTCCCAGCTCCTACAATGAGCAGTTCTTC. As protein: CSVEGQSSGSPSSYNEQFF.

This chain joins TRBV4-1 and TRBJ1-2, with 9 bases identical to TRBD1. V dropped 1 base and J dropped 5; count of bases not matched to a gene: 5. Germline values: CDR1 MGHRA, CDR2 YSYEKL. The CDR3 is 15 amino acids. For the CDR3, the DNA is TGCGCCAGCAGCCAAGTAGGGACAGGGATGTATGGCTACACCTTC. Its protein is CASSQVGTGMYGYTF.

In its sample, this clone was seen a few times. The chain carries TRBV29-1 and TRBJ1-2; 8 positions match TRBD1. V lost 6 bases and J lost 4; bases outside the gene matches: 7. CDR3 length: 13 amino acids. The germline CDR1 and CDR2 sequences are SQVTM and ANQGSEA. CDR3 protein: CSVLGQGGYGYTF. The CDR3 region has the DNA TGCAGCGTACTAGGACAGGGTGGCTATGGCTACACCTTC.

The V gene is TRBV2, the J gene TRBJ1-1; D is uncertain. This CDR3 region has 13 residues. V gave up 4 bases and J gave up 1 base, with 7 bases separating them. CDR1 and CDR2 (germline): SNHLY, FYNNEI. CDR3 DNA: TGTGCCAGCAGTGTTTACAGGAACACTGAAGCTTTCTTT. Protein: CASSVYRNTEAFF.

J is TRBJ2-7 and V is TRBV28, with D hard to call. The V and J ends lost 6 bases and 2 bases respectively, with 8 bases between them. The CDR3 totals 12 residues. Looked up from germline, CDR1 is MDHEN and CDR2 is SYDVKM. The chain's CDR3 is CASRPRAYEQYF. In nucleotides, the CDR3 is TGTGCCAGCAGACCCCGGGCCTACGAGCAGTACTTC.

The chain couples TRBV30 to TRBJ1-5; tentatively, D is TRBD1 (6 bases). The CDR3 runs to 13 residues. V gave up 0 bases and J gave up 6 bases, with 9 bases separating them. Germline V gene data show CDR1 as GTSNPN and CDR2 as SVGIG (reference sequence). The CDR3 nucleotides are TGTGCCTGGAGTGTCAGGGGCGGTCAGCCCCAGCATTTT. Its translation: CAWSVRGGQPQHF.

The V call is TRBV7-9, the J call TRBJ2-5; the match to TRBD2 covers 9 bases. The V segment lost 5 bases and the J segment 2 bases; nucleotides outside the gene matches: 6. This CDR3 region has 15 residues. The germline CDR1 and CDR2 sequences are SEHNR and FQNEAQ (reference sequence). CDR3 loop: CASSRSGLAQETQYF. The CDR3 DNA reads as TGTGCCAGCAGCCGATCGGGACTAGCACAAGAGACCCAGTACTTC.

This clone was observed a handful of times. The rearrangement uses TRBV27 and TRBJ1-5; perhaps TRBD1 as D (5 bases). Germline V gene lookup returns CDR1 MNHEY and CDR2 SMNVEV (reference sequence). This CDR3 comprises 15 residues. Trimming took 5 bases from V and 7 from J, leaving 18 bases between them. CDR3 amino acids: CASSGSRDPWQPQHF. The CDR3 bases are TGTGCCAGCAGTGGTAGCAGGGATCCTTGGCAGCCCCAGCATTTT.

The chain employs TRBV12-5 and TRBJ2-3; D is perhaps TRBD1 (5 bases). Germline CDR1 LGHNT, CDR2 FRNRAP. The CDR3 is made up of 16 amino acids. V lost 1 base, J lost 0 bases, and 11 bases lay in between. The CDR3 nucleotides are TGTGCTAGTGGTTTGGGAGACAGCCGTAGCACAGATACGCAGTATTTT. Translating it yields CASGLGDSRSTDTQYF.

V gene TRBV4-2 combines with J gene TRBJ2-3; a weak D match, TRBD1 (5 bases). V was clipped by 2 bases and J by 5 bases, with 20 bases between them. The CDR3 has 17 amino acids. Germline assignment: CDR1 LGHNA and CDR2 YNFKEQ. The CDR3 sequence is CASSQPSSPGTGDTQYF. The CDR3 DNA reads TGTGCCAGCAGCCAACCCTCCTCCCCCGGAACAGGAGATACGCAGTATTTT.

The chain joins TRBV9 to TRBJ2-1, with D unclear. Trimming cost V 0 bases and J 0 bases, with 7 bases left between them. The CDR3 is 15 amino acids. Looked up from germline, CDR1 is SGDLS and CDR2 is YYNGEE. Here the CDR3 DNA reads TGTGCCAGCAGCGTAGACAGCAGCTCCTACAATGAGCAGTTCTTC. It yields the protein CASSVDSSSYNEQFF.

This rearrangement joins TRBV5-6 to TRBJ2-7; TRBD2 is a possible D gene (7 bases). Germline CDR1 and CDR2: SGHDT and YYEEEE. V was cut by 7 bases and J by 6 bases, with 17 bases left in between. The CDR3 loop spans 13 amino acids. CDR3 protein: CASSLGGPSEQYF. Here the CDR3 DNA reads TGTGCCAGCTCCCTGGGGGGGCCGAGCGAGCAGTACTTC.

Notes on this clone: The junction does not match germline at one end; this may be a read error. The J gene is TRBJ2-3, the V gene TRBV7-9; TRBD2 matches at 14 bases. This CDR3 region has 16 residues. The germline V gene has CDR1 SEHNR and CDR2 FQNEAQ (reference sequence). The CDR3 coding sequence is TGTTCCAGCAGCCCTGGGACTAGCGGGGGCGCAGATACGCAGTATTTT. Translated, it gives CSSSPGTSGGADTQYF. The whole variable domain, filled in from reference TRBV7-9 and TRBJ2-3, reads DTGVSQNPRHKITKRGQNVTFRCDPISEHNRLYWYRQTLGQGPEFLTYFQNEAQLEKSRLLSDRFSAERPKGSFSTLEIQRTEQGDSAMYLCSSSPGTSGGADTQYFGPGTRLTVL.

CDR3 in amino acids: CASSPRTGRETQYF. The CDR3 DNA sequence: TGTGCCAGCAGCCCGAGGACAGGGCGCGAGACCCAGTACTTC. The chain recombines TRBV7-9 with TRBJ2-5; TRBD1 matches at 8 bases. V gave up 5 bases and J gave up 5 bases; unmatched junction bases: 7. CDR3 length: 14 residues. Germline-derived CDR1 and CDR2 are SEHNR and FQNEAQ (reference sequence).

The J gene is TRBJ1-4, the V gene TRBV5-1; no definite D call. Germline CDR1 SGHRS, CDR2 YFSETQ. The CDR3 runs to 15 residues. V was pared by 4 bases and J by 8 bases, with 18 bases between. Here the CDR3 reads CASSAGEQSGEKLFF. CDR3 nucleotide sequence: TGCGCCAGCAGCGCCGGGGAACAGAGCGGAGAAAAACTGTTTTTT.

The V and J genes are TRBV5-6 and TRBJ2-5, with 9 bases that match TRBD2. The DNA end is a closer match to TRBJ2-7, so the J assignment may be wrong. Germline assignment: CDR1 SGHDT and CDR2 YYEEEE. The CDR3 has 15 residues. The CDR3 nucleotides read TGTGCCAGCAGAGCTAGCGGGGCACCTTCCTACGAGCAGTACTTC. Translation: CASRASGAPSYEQYF.

This clone was seen only once. The chain is built from TRBV6-6 and TRBJ2-5, with 14 positions matching TRBD2. This CDR3 is built from 15 residues. The ends lost 7 bases at V and 5 bases at J; junction bases unmatched: 6. Germline loops: CDR1 MNHNY, CDR2 SVGAGI (reference sequence). The DNA for the CDR3 is TGTGCCAGCACTACGGGACTAGCGGGAGTCGAGACCCAGTACTTC. Encoded protein: CASTTGLAGVETQYF.

The rearrangement joins TRBV18 to TRBJ2-5; 12 nucleotides line up with TRBD2. The V gene's germline CDR1 is KGHSH and CDR2 LQKENI. The CDR3 has 16 residues. V trimming: 6 bases; J trimming: 4 bases; junction bases outside the gene matches: 9. CDR3 bases: TGTGCCAGCTCGCTCCGACTAGCGGGAGAATTAGAGACCCAGTACTTC. Its translation: CASSLRLAGELETQYF. The full variable domain, its missing parts supplied by reference TRBV18 and TRBJ2-5, is NAGVMQNPRHLVRRRGQEARLRCSPMKGHSHVYWYRQLPEEGLKFMVYLQKENIIDESGMPKERFSAEFPKEGPSILRIQQVVRGDSAAYFCASSLRLAGELETQYFGPGTRLLVL.

The chain carries TRBV18 and TRBJ1-2, with TRBD1 matching 7 bases. Germline V lookup: CDR1 KGHSH, CDR2 LQKENI. J lost 2 bases, V lost 4 bases, and 1 base had no gene match. The CDR3 loop spans 13 amino acids. CDR3 sequence: CASSQQGNYGYTF. The CDR3 coding sequence is TGTGCCAGCTCACAACAGGGGAACTATGGCTACACCTTC.

J is TRBJ1-4 and V is TRBV6-6; 8 positions agree with TRBD1. Trimming cost V 4 bases and J 4 bases; bases outside gene matches: 5. Germline V CDR1 and CDR2: MNHNY, SVGAGI (reference sequence). This CDR3 comprises 15 residues. The CDR3, as DNA: TGTGCCAGCAGTTCCGCGACAGGGGTTAATGAAAAACTGTTTTTT. Amino acids: CASSSATGVNEKLFF.

This clone has more than one count but fewer than ten. This chain joins TRBV5-1 and TRBJ1-5; a possible D gene is TRBD1 (5 bases). V was cut by 0 bases and J by 2 bases, with 9 bases left in between. CDR1 and CDR2 from the germline V gene are SGHRS and YFSETQ. The CDR3 has 15 amino acids. CDR3 residues: CASSLDSGGNQPQHF. In nucleotides, the CDR3 is TGCGCCAGCAGCTTGGACTCGGGGGGCAATCAGCCCCAGCATTTT. The full variable domain, completed using reference TRBV5-1 and TRBJ1-5, is KAGVTQTPRYLIKTRGQQVTLSCSPISGHRSVSWYQQTPGQGLQFLFEYFSETQRNKGNFPGRFSGRQFSNSRSEMNVSTLELGDSALYLCASSLDSGGNQPQHFGDGTRLSIL.

The J gene is TRBJ2-1, the V gene TRBV4-1, with TRBD2 as a possible D gene (6 bases). The CDR3 has 14 residues. V lost 2 bases and J 3 bases, leaving 8 bases between the germline ends. Germline V gene data show CDR1 as MGHRA and CDR2 as YSYEKL. The CDR3 reads CASSQPGLYNEQFF. The DNA of the CDR3 is TGCGCCAGCAGCCAACCGGGACTCTACAATGAGCAGTTCTTC.

The rearrangement uses TRBV30 and TRBJ2-5, with 9 bases matching TRBD2. Germline CDR1 is GTSNPN and CDR2 is SVGIG (reference sequence). Germline trimming cut 0 bases from V and 7 bases from J; bases unmatched to any gene: 6. The CDR3 runs to 14 residues. The CDR3 nucleotides read TGTGCCTGGAGTGTAAATGGGCGGGGGGGGACCCAGTACTTC. This sequence encodes CAWSVNGRGGTQYF.

The chain couples TRBV25-1 to TRBJ2-1; 12 bases are shared with TRBD2. Germline V gives CDR1 MGHDK, CDR2 SYGVNS. The CDR3 has 18 residues. Trimming at V came to 6 bases and at J to 6 bases, leaving 15 bases not matched to a gene. CDR3 bases: TGTGCCAGCAGCCCGACGGTACTAGCGGGAGGTTTCGCCAATGAGCAGTTCTTC. It encodes CASSPTVLAGGFANEQFF.

V and J are TRBV6-1 and TRBJ2-1; D remains ambiguous. The V end was cut by 10 bases, the J end by 0 bases, with 13 bases between. The CDR3 runs 14 residues. Germline CDR1 and CDR2: MNHNS and SASEGT. The CDR3 spells CATKPEPSYNEQFF. As DNA, the CDR3 is TGTGCCACGAAACCGGAGCCCTCCTACAATGAGCAGTTCTTC.

The V call is TRBV15, the J call TRBJ1-5, with 10 bases that match TRBD1. Germline CDR1 reads LNHNV; CDR2 reads YYDKDF (reference sequence). The ends lost 4 bases at V and 6 bases at J; junction bases unmatched: 6. CDR3 length equals 15 residues. The CDR3 spells CATSTETGGGQPQHF. CDR3 nucleotide sequence: TGTGCCACCAGCACCGAGACAGGGGGCGGTCAGCCCCAGCATTTT. The full variable domain, its missing parts supplied by reference TRBV15 and TRBJ1-5, is DAMVIQNPRYQVTQFGKPVTLSCSQTLNHNVMYWYQQKSSQAPKLLFHYYDKDFNNEADTPDNFQSRRPNTSFCFLDIRSPGLGDTAMYLCATSTETGGGQPQHFGDGTRLSIL.

The chain links TRBV19 to TRBJ2-7; 9 nucleotides align to TRBD1. The CDR3 totals 15 residues. CDR1 is LNHDA, CDR2 SQIVND, per germline (reference sequence). V was pared by 5 bases and J by 2 bases, with 7 bases of the junction left unmatched. The CDR3 region is CASSPGRTGAYEQYF. CDR3 nucleotide sequence: TGTGCCAGTAGTCCCGGAAGGACAGGGGCCTACGAGCAGTACTTC. The complete variable domain, with remaining parts taken from reference TRBV19 and TRBJ2-7, reads DGGITQSPKYLFRKEGQNVTLSCEQNLNHDAMYWYRQDPGQGLRLIYYSQIVNDFQKGDIAEGYSVSREKKESFPLTVTSAQKNPTAFYLCASSPGRTGAYEQYFGPGTRLTVT.

The chain joins TRBV9 to TRBJ2-7, with D perhaps matching TRBD2 (5 bases). Germline V gene sequence: CDR1 SGDLS, CDR2 YYNGEE. The CDR3 consists of 13 residues. V was clipped by 2 bases and J by 6 bases, with 12 bases between them. In nucleotides, the CDR3 is TGTGCCAGCAGCGTTGTACTAGACGGCGAGCAGTACTTC. Protein: CASSVVLDGEQYF. Full variable domain (outside the CDR3, taken from reference TRBV9 and TRBJ2-7): DSGVTQTPKHLITATGQRVTLRCSPRSGDLSVYWYQQSLDQGLQFLIQYYNGEERAKGNILERFSAQQFPDLHSELNLSSLELGDSALYFCASSVVLDGEQYFGPGTRLTVT.